The clone carrying this TCR beta chain was seen only a few times. The data derive from a study of early T cells in non-severe SARS-CoV-2 infection. Background on the study: From unsorted whole blood, bulk RNA was sequenced, and the chains remained unpaired.

Trimming left V 7 bases short and J 4 bases short, with 11 bases between. Germline V gene sequence: CDR1 MNHNS, CDR2 SASEGT. The CDR3 spans 13 residues. Researchers tagged individual cDNA molecules with unique molecular identifiers. TCRdb redid the calling of the 5' RACE reads with MiXCR, one entry per CDR3 protein. This table holds approximately 97,000 distinct CDR3 sequences, roughly 13% found once. This sequence joins TRBV6-1 and TRBJ2-1; possible D gene TRBD2, 6 bases. The receptor was derived from an adult who was a healthcare worker with PCR-confirmed SARS-CoV-2 infection or an uninfected control (not recorded which). The sequencing input was whole blood. The CDR3 sequence: CASKAGWYNEQFF. CDR3 coding DNA: TGTGCCAGCAAAGCGGGTTGGTACAATGAGCAGTTCTTC.